This T cell receptor beta chain came from a study of metastatic and nonmetastatic thyroid tumors. Looking at the study overall: Thyroid patients, malignant and benign, had repertoires compared across blood and tumor or nodule tissue.

General study points: Within blood and tumor, benign nodules reportedly had significantly lower TCR beta diversity than malignant thyroid tumors did.

TCRdb redid the clone calls on the PCR reads using MiXCR. The sample has 5,500 to 7,500 clones; roughly a third are singletons. This clone was seen once. Its antigen remains unidentified. One end of the junction fails to match germline, which may point to a read error. Thyroid surgery was preceded by no treatment in any patient. This CDR3 comprises 17 residues. Germline CDR1 reads MNHEY; CDR2 reads SVGAGI. This sequence originates from a female donor with papillary thyroid cancer or a benign thyroid nodule (not recorded which). Some clones in this sample may be carry-over from other donors' samples. The chain joins TRBV6-5 to TRBJ1-2, with a possible D match to TRBD1 (5 bases). The sequenced sample was tumor tissue. The CDR3 nucleotides read TGTGCCAGCATTTACGCCGGGACCTGGGCAGGAAACTATGGCTACACCTTC. Protein: CASIYAGTWAGNYGYTF.